The source of this T cell receptor beta chain is a study of blood T cell repertoires in COVID-19. V lost 5 bases and J lost 8; bases outside the gene matches: 20. This CDR3 comprises 17 residues. CDR1 is SGHTA and CDR2 is FQGTGA in the germline V gene. In terms of age and location, participants ranged from about 18 to 95 years and lived in about 25 US areas. Participants' reported clinical history set cohort assignment. Donors in Cohort 3 who had recovered were those with two negative PCRs, healthcare professional clearance, or resolution of their symptoms. Assay used: immunoSEQ multiplex PCR; TCRdb lists only in-frame clones, some missing. The table records approximately 400,000 clones, around 86% of them present only once.

This sequence was found in a woman between 45 and 65 years old who had recovered from COVID-19. Sample: PBMCs or T cells enriched from blood (not recorded which). V gene TRBV7-3 combines with J gene TRBJ1-2; 7 nucleotides match TRBD1. CDR3 protein: CASSPGPGTVLRGGYTF. CDR3 nucleotides: TGTGCCAGCAGCCCAGGGCCGGGGACAGTCCTCCGTGGAGGCTACACCTTC.